This T cell receptor beta chain was identified during a study of blood T cell repertoires in COVID-19. Study background: Acute and convalescent COVID-19 specimens originated in the United States, Italy and Spain. The cDNA or gDNA used as material had been derived from T cells, B-cell-depleted T cells, or PBMCs.

Germline trimming cut 3 bases from V and 3 bases from J; bases unmatched to any gene: 8. Germline CDR1 reads MNHNS; CDR2 reads SASEGT. CDR3 length: 16 amino acids. Authors' analysis steps: Reference gene primer amplification gave nucleated cell count estimates. Assay: immunoSEQ multiplex PCR; the TCRdb copy retains only in-frame clones and omits some. D and trimming were read from the DNA, whereas the V and J calls and clone size are those reported in that table. The repertoire includes over 15,000 clones, around nine tenths of them detected once, and less than 15% sits in the top ten. The receptor was derived from a human donor in a cohort sampled during active COVID-19. Sequencing was done on a sample of peripheral blood. The gene calls are TRBV6-1 and TRBJ2-7; 10 positions match TRBD2. The CDR3 here is CASSEIELAGIYEQYF. In DNA, the CDR3 is TGTGCCAGCAGTGAGATAGAACTAGCGGGGATCTACGAGCAGTACTTC.